The clone carrying this T cell receptor beta chain has more than one count but fewer than ten. This entry comes from a study of cytomegalovirus exposure and HLA in healthy donors. PCR amplification relied on 60 Vbeta primers (plus 13 Jbeta primers). This table comes from immunoSEQ multiplex PCR, and its TCRdb copy is limited to in-frame clones, with some not included. The sample records some 200,000 clones, around 84% being singletons. Sequenced sample: PBMCs. The sequence derives from a woman between 50 and 59 years old in good health and CMV-seropositive.

The CDR3 protein is CAIRGTGDISGANVLTF. The CDR3 DNA reads TGTGCCATCAGGGGAACAGGGGACATATCTGGGGCCAACGTCCTGACTTTC. The rearrangement uses TRBV10-3 and TRBJ2-6; 7 nucleotides line up with TRBD1. Germline V gene data show CDR1 as ENHRY and CDR2 as SYGVKD. The CDR3 is 17 amino acids. With V trimmed by 6 bases and J by 1 base, 9 bases remained unmatched.